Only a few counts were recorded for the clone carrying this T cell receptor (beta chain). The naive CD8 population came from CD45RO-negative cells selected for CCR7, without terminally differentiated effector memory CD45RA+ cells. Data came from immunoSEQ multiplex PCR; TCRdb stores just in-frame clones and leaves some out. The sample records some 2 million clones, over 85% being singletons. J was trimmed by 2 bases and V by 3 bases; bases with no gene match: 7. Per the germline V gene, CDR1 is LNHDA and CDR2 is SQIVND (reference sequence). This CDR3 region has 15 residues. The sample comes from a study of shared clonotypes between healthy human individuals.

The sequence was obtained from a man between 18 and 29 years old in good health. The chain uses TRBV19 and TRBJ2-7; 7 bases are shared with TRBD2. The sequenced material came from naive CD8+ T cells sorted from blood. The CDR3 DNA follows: TGTGCCAGTAGTATTCCCAGGGAGGGGACCTACGAGCAGTACTTC. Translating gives CASSIPREGTYEQYF.